This T cell receptor beta chain was recovered during a study of radiation and T cells in renal cell carcinoma. About the study: Nephrectomy followed 15 Gy stereotactic body radiation by 4 weeks. General study findings and limits: In blood, top tumor clones expanded by 2 weeks, shrinking by 4. Baseline intratumoral clonotype presence is unknown without pretreatment biopsies.

The CDR3 sequence is 12 residues long. CDR1 and CDR2 (germline): SNHLY, FYNNEI. Sequenced by immunoSEQ multiplex PCR; TCRdb stores in-frame clones only, minus some. The data contain under 150,000 clones, over 75% of them seen just once; the ten biggest clones take up approximately 2%. On this clone itself: Its antigen remains unidentified. At one end the junction does not follow the germline gene, possibly because of a read error.

As to time point: blood 2 weeks post-SBRT. Noted treatment: 15 Gy SBRT to primary tumor, nephrectomy 4 weeks later. This renal cell carcinoma was of the clear cell type. The rearrangement joins TRBV2 to TRBJ1-4, with TRBD1 as a possible D gene (5 bases). The clonotype originates from an older woman with renal cell carcinoma. This specimen consisted of blood, obtained from a patient whose treatment included radiotherapy and nephrectomy. The CDR3 is CASSEGGNRLIF. CDR3 in DNA: TGTGCCAGCAGTGAAGGAGGGAACAGGCTGATTTTT.